Below are 2 T cell receptor beta chains sequenced from a single sample in a study of OX40 agonist ivuxolimab in advanced cancers. Profiling relied on immunoSEQ multiplex PCR, and the TCRdb table lists in-frame clones only, not all of them. The repertoire holds 65,000 to 80,000 clones, with around 93% as singletons. The specimen comprised CD4+ or CD8+ T cells sorted from blood, sampled in a trial of the OX40 agonist ivuxolimab. These receptors came from an adult with an advanced solid tumor such as melanoma, head and neck, liver or kidney cancer.

V and J are TRBV27 and TRBJ1-2, with D maybe TRBD1 (6 bases). Trimming cost V 0 bases and J 8 bases, with 13 bases left between them. CDR1 and CDR2 (germline): MNHEY, SMNVEV (reference sequence). The CDR3 runs 14 residues. CDR3 sequence reads: CASSLSGGVRGYTF. CDR3 DNA: TGTGCCAGCAGTTTATCTGGGGGCGTGAGGGGCTACACCTTC.

V is TRBV6-5 and J is TRBJ1-1; no clear D. This CDR3 comprises 14 residues. The V end lost 0 bases, the J end lost 4 bases, and 9 bases lay between the germline ends. Germline V gene sequence: CDR1 MNHEY, CDR2 SVGAGI. The CDR3 protein is CASSYSGGITEAFF. CDR3 DNA sequence: TGTGCCAGCAGTTACTCGGGAGGGATCACTGAAGCTTTCTTT.